This T cell receptor beta chain was sequenced during a study of T cells after yellow fever vaccination. Study summary: Each low-cell-number fraction was prepared by means of SMART-Seq v4 Ultra Low Input.

Per germline, CDR1 LGHDT and CDR2 YNNKEL (reference sequence). V lost 4 bases and J lost 5, with 21 bases in between. The CDR3 runs to 17 residues. For TCR, cDNA came from 5'RACE template switching, which added a universal primer site and UMIs. TCRdb independently ran MiXCR on the 5' RACE reads; one entry per CDR3 protein. The sample has about 580,000 distinct CDR3 sequences, roughly a sixth seen once. The receptor's source is a man aged 18 to 30 who received the YFV17D yellow fever vaccine. Specimen: PBMCs, collected 5 days after the first yellow fever vaccination. The genes are TRBV3-1 and TRBJ1-5; tentatively, D is TRBD1 (6 bases). The CDR3 nucleotides are TGTGCCAGCAGCCGTGGGAGACGTTGGGAGGGGGATCAGCCCCAGCATTTT. Its protein product is CASSRGRRWEGDQPQHF.